Presented here are 28 T cell receptor beta chains from one specimen sequenced in a study of T cells in tuberculosis. TCRdb keeps only in-frame clones here, not all; method: immunoSEQ multiplex PCR. The data contain roughly 92,000 clones, approximately 91% of them seen just once; the ten biggest clones take up under 2.5%. Thawed, overnight-rested PBMC were stained with GMM-loaded CD1B tetramer, viability dye and anti-CD3, then sorted. The CD1B tetramers carried C32 glucose monomycolate purified from Rhodococcus equi. Sequencing was carried out using CD1b-GMM tetramer-negative cells sorted from PBMCs. The origin of the receptors is an adult woman with latent tuberculosis.

V gene TRBV5-1 combines with J gene TRBJ1-4; 7 bases agree with TRBD1. Germline CDR1 reads SGHRS; CDR2 reads YFSETQ. The CDR3 spans 14 residues. The V and J ends lost 2 bases and 8 bases, in that order; junction bases with no gene match: 6. Written as DNA, the CDR3 is TGCGCCAGCAGCTTACTGACAGGGAACGAAAAACTGTTTTTT. Protein: CASSLLTGNEKLFF.

The chain couples TRBV28 to TRBJ1-2; D is perhaps TRBD1 (6 bases). V lost 3 bases and J 4 bases, leaving 15 bases between the germline ends. The CDR3 extends over 15 amino acids. The germline gives CDR1 MDHEN, CDR2 SYDVKM. CDR3 region: CASSLEAGAGYGYTF. The CDR3 DNA reads TGTGCCAGCAGTTTGGAGGCGGGGGCTGGCTATGGCTACACCTTC.

The CDR3: CASSPNDRGNTGELFF. CDR3 bases: TGTGCCAGCTCACCAAATGATAGGGGAAACACCGGGGAGCTGTTTTTT. The chain carries TRBV18 and TRBJ2-2; perhaps TRBD1 as D (5 bases). Germline CDR1 and CDR2: KGHSH and LQKENI. Trimming removed 2 bases at V and 2 bases at J, with 12 bases between. CDR3 length: 16 residues.

This chain uses TRBV5-1 with TRBJ1-3; D is perhaps TRBD1 (6 bases). Trimming left V 6 bases short and J 4 bases short, with 17 bases between. The CDR3 extends over 15 amino acids. From germline, CDR1 is SGHRS and CDR2 YFSETQ. The CDR3 bases are TGCGCCAGCAAAAAACAGGGCGCACTCGGAAACACCATATATTTT. Its protein is CASKKQGALGNTIYF.

This clone was observed a single time. The V and J genes are TRBV9 and TRBJ1-6; D is unclear. CDR1 is SGDLS, CDR2 YYNGEE, per germline. The ends were cut back, 3 bases at V and 7 bases at J, with 8 bases in the middle. The CDR3 is 13 amino acids. CDR3 sequence: CASSERENSPLHF. DNA of the CDR3: TGTGCCAGCAGCGAGAGGGAAAATTCACCCCTCCACTTT.

The chain joins TRBV30 to TRBJ2-7, with TRBD1 matching over 8 bases. Germline V gene lookup returns CDR1 GTSNPN and CDR2 SVGIG (reference sequence). The CDR3 length is 13 residues. V lost 3 bases, J lost 6 bases, and 7 bases stayed unmatched. The CDR3 loop is CAWRNSGGAEQYF. CDR3 coding DNA: TGTGCCTGGAGGAATTCAGGGGGCGCCGAGCAGTACTTC.

This chain uses TRBV21-1 with TRBJ2-7; no check of the table's D call, TRBD2, against the DNA was made. TRBV21-1 is listed as a pseudogene. There are 17 residues in the CDR3. CDR3 sequence: CASSKSPAGGKAGEQYV. CDR3 bases: TGTGCCAGCAGCAAATCCCCAGCGGGGGGCAAAGCGGGAGAGCAGTACGTC.

The rearrangement links TRBV6-5 to TRBJ1-2; D gene uncertain. Germline CDR1 and CDR2: MNHEY and SVGAGI. This CDR3 has 12 residues. V was shortened by 3 bases and J by 6 bases, with 8 bases between the two germline ends. For the CDR3, the DNA is TGTGCCAGCAGTTATATGGCAGATGGCTACACCTTC. Its protein is CASSYMADGYTF.

The rearrangement joins TRBV4-1 to TRBJ2-3; 8 bases are shared with TRBD2. Germline V gene lookup returns CDR1 MGHRA and CDR2 YSYEKL. V shed 1 base and J 7 bases; nucleotides not matched to a gene: 10. The CDR3 has 16 residues. The CDR3 nucleotides read TGCGCCAGCAGCCAAGCCAGCGGGGGCCTGAGGAATACGCAGTATTTT. It is translated as CASSQASGGLRNTQYF.

V gene TRBV6-6 combines with J gene TRBJ1-5; D remains ambiguous. V was pared by 7 bases and J by 2 bases, with 12 bases between. Germline lookup yields CDR1 MNHNY and CDR2 SVGAGI (reference sequence). CDR3 size: 14 residues. Written as DNA, the CDR3 is TGTGCCAGCAACGGAGTCCATGGCAATCAGCCCCAGCATTTT. Translated, it gives CASNGVHGNQPQHF.

This clone was seen just once. This chain connects TRBV29-1 to TRBJ2-3; 13 bases are shared with TRBD2. Germline trimming cut 6 bases from V and 8 bases from J; bases unmatched to any gene: 8. This CDR3 region has 14 residues. Germline CDR1 SQVTM, CDR2 ANQGSEA. The CDR3 sequence: CSVPGLAGRGTQYF. CDR3 bases: TGCAGCGTCCCGGGACTAGCGGGGAGGGGTACGCAGTATTTT.

The rearrangement uses TRBV5-6 and TRBJ1-3; D perhaps matches TRBD1 (5 bases). The germline V gene encodes CDR1 SGHDT and CDR2 YYEEEE. CDR3 length: 17 amino acids. Trimming took 4 bases from V and 4 from J, leaving 21 bases between them. CDR3 in amino acids: CASSIYAGTYEGNTIYF. The CDR3 DNA reads as TGTGCCAGCAGCATCTACGCCGGGACTTACGAAGGAAACACCATATATTTT.

V is TRBV7-8 and J is TRBJ2-7; D is perhaps TRBD2 (7 bases). The CDR3 totals 15 residues. Germline V gene lookup returns CDR1 SGHVS and CDR2 FQNEAQ. Trimming left V 2 bases short and J 0 bases short, with 11 bases between. CDR3 protein: CASSLREGVSYEQYF. In nucleotides, the CDR3 is TGTGCCAGCAGCTTAAGGGAGGGGGTCTCCTACGAGCAGTACTTC.

This clone has more than one count but fewer than ten. The chain recombines TRBV7-2 with TRBJ2-7, with TRBD1 as a possible D gene (6 bases). V was clipped by 3 bases and J by 2 bases, with 11 bases between them. The CDR3 is 14 amino acids. Germline values: CDR1 SGHTA, CDR2 FQGNSA. The CDR3 sequence is CASSFQTGTYEQYF. DNA of the CDR3: TGTGCCAGCAGCTTTCAGACAGGTACCTACGAGCAGTACTTC.

This chain links TRBV5-1 with TRBJ2-6; TRBD1 aligns across 9 bases. The V gene's germline CDR1 is SGHRS and CDR2 YFSETQ. The CDR3 consists of 15 residues. V dropped 7 bases and J dropped 4; count of bases not matched to a gene: 6. The CDR3 DNA reads TGCGCCAGCGCCGGGACAGGGACCGGGGCCAACGTCCTGACTTTC. It yields the protein CASAGTGTGANVLTF.

The J gene is TRBJ1-2, the V gene TRBV4-1, with TRBD1 matching 7 bases. CDR1 is MGHRA and CDR2 is YSYEKL in the germline V gene. The CDR3 is 16 residues long. With V trimmed by 1 base and J by 0 bases, 5 bases remained unmatched. CDR3 protein: CASSQAGTATNYGYTF. The CDR3 DNA follows: TGCGCCAGCAGCCAAGCCGGGACAGCCACTAACTATGGCTACACCTTC.

The DNA of the CDR3 is TGCGCCAGCAGCCATGGGACTAGCGGGGCCTTCCGCTCCTACGAGCAGTACTTC. Amino acids: CASSHGTSGAFRSYEQYF. The rearrangement links TRBV5-1 to TRBJ2-7, with 13 bases matching TRBD2. Germline V CDR1 and CDR2: SGHRS, YFSETQ. V lost 4 bases to trimming and J lost 0 bases; unmatched junction nucleotides: 10. The CDR3 length is 18 residues.

A word on this clone: Additional DNA sequences in this sample encode the identical CDR3. The chain is built from TRBV5-1 and TRBJ1-4, with 7 bases identical to TRBD1. Germline values: CDR1 SGHRS, CDR2 YFSETQ. The CDR3 runs to 15 residues. The trim removed 0 bases at V and 7 bases at J, leaving 6 bases unmatched. CDR3 nucleotides: TGCGCCAGCAGCTTGGCCTTAGGGGGCGGTGAAAAACTGTTTTTT. Its translation is CASSLALGGGEKLFF.

With regard to this clone: The sample contains more than one DNA sequence encoding this CDR3. This chain joins TRBV7-2 and TRBJ1-2; no firm D call. This CDR3 is built from 15 residues. CDR1 SGHTA and CDR2 FQGNSA come from the germline V gene. Trimming took 1 base from V and 5 from J, leaving 14 bases between them. This chain's CDR3 is CASSLDPAGLYGYTF. The CDR3 nucleotides read TGTGCCAGCAGCTTAGACCCGGCGGGCCTATATGGCTACACCTTC.

The V and J genes are TRBV7-9 and TRBJ2-5, with 10 bases identical to TRBD2. The CDR3 length is 14 residues. The V gene's germline CDR1 is SEHNR and CDR2 FQNEAQ (reference sequence). Trimming at V came to 5 bases and at J to 5 bases, leaving 5 bases not matched to a gene. Here the CDR3 DNA reads TGTGCCAGCAGCGAGCGGGGGGGCCAGGAGACCCAGTACTTC. This sequence encodes CASSERGGQETQYF.

This clone was observed a single time. This chain links TRBV2 with TRBJ1-1, with D perhaps matching TRBD1 (5 bases). The CDR3 contains 12 residues. The V gene lost 4 bases and the J gene lost 4 bases, with 7 bases spanning the gap. CDR1 is SNHLY, CDR2 FYNNEI, per germline. The CDR3 coding sequence is TGTGCCAGCAGTGGGGGCGGCACTGAAGCTTTCTTT. It translates to CASSGGGTEAFF.

CDR3 DNA sequence: TGTGCCAGCGGAACAACGGACAGGAACCAATATGGCTACACCTTC. Protein product: CASGTTDRNQYGYTF. The chain joins TRBV19 to TRBJ1-2; 7 bases fit TRBD1. The germline V gene encodes CDR1 LNHDA and CDR2 SQIVND (reference sequence). The CDR3 consists of 15 residues. The V and J ends lost 9 bases and 5 bases, in that order; junction bases with no gene match: 15. The full variable domain, with the rest looked up from reference TRBV19 and TRBJ1-2, is DGGITQSPKYLFRKEGQNVTLSCEQNLNHDAMYWYRQDPGQGLRLIYYSQIVNDFQKGDIAEGYSVSREKKESFPLTVTSAQKNPTAFYLCASGTTDRNQYGYTFGSGTRLTVV.

V usage is TRBV27 and J usage is TRBJ2-1, with D maybe TRBD2 (5 bases). Germline V gives CDR1 MNHEY, CDR2 SMNVEV (reference sequence). There are 14 residues in the CDR3. The V end was cut by 1 base, the J end by 6 bases, with 10 bases between. CDR3 region: CASSLLSEGNEQFF. Written as DNA, the CDR3 is TGTGCCAGCAGTTTATTATCTGAGGGCAATGAGCAGTTCTTC.

The chain recombines TRBV27 with TRBJ2-7; TRBD1 aligns across 7 bases. Germline V gene lookup returns CDR1 MNHEY and CDR2 SMNVEV (reference sequence). The CDR3 loop spans 14 amino acids. V lost 5 bases to trimming and J lost 4 bases; unmatched junction nucleotides: 8. The CDR3 coding sequence is TGTGCCAGCAGTACCGGGACAGCCCCTTACGAGCAGTACGTC. It codes for CASSTGTAPYEQYV.

This rearrangement joins TRBV6-5 to TRBJ2-7; possible D gene TRBD1, 6 bases. CDR3 length equals 16 residues. The germline V and J ends were trimmed by 0 bases and 2 bases, with 14 bases remaining between them. The germline V gene has CDR1 MNHEY and CDR2 SVGAGI. The CDR3 bases are TGTGCCAGCAGTTACTCGTGGGGGCTTATCCCCTACGAGCAGTACTTC. Encoded protein: CASSYSWGLIPYEQYF.

This chain joins TRBV19 and TRBJ2-5; D remains ambiguous. Deletions cut 11 bases from V and 2 bases from J, with 12 bases between. CDR1 and CDR2 (germline): LNHDA, SQIVND (reference sequence). The CDR3 loop spans 12 amino acids. This CDR3 reads CARRRSQETQYF. The CDR3 nucleotides are TGTGCCCGGAGACGGAGTCAAGAGACCCAGTACTTC.

J is TRBJ1-2 and V is TRBV5-4; D remains unclear. Germline lookup yields CDR1 SGHNT and CDR2 YYREEE (reference sequence). CDR3 length: 14 amino acids. V was pared by 3 bases and J by 8 bases, with 17 bases between. CDR3 residues: CASSSGTSIAGYTF. CDR3 coding DNA: TGTGCCAGCAGCTCGGGTACGTCGATAGCCGGCTACACCTTC.

This chain uses TRBV19 with TRBJ1-1; D is possibly TRBD1 (6 bases). The CDR3 is 15 residues long. V lost 6 bases and J lost 0, with 14 bases in between. Germline V gene sequence: CDR1 LNHDA, CDR2 SQIVND (reference sequence). The CDR3 DNA sequence: TGTGCCAGTAGAACAGGGATGGGCATGAACACTGAAGCTTTCTTT. It is translated as CASRTGMGMNTEAFF.